This TCR beta chain stems from a study of post-analysis software for immune sequencing data. Study in general: Multiple sclerosis in the patients followed relapsing-remitting, secondary progressive and progressive-relapsing courses. Findings of the study overall: People with multiple sclerosis had a significantly lower normalized Chao1 diversity than controls did. Under F measure analysis, samples from one preparation batch co-clustered strongly. Controls had lower frequencies than patients of about 5 TRBV segments, which included TRBV5-6, TRBV5-1 and TRBV20-1.

Sequencing libraries made from TCR beta cDNA carried unique molecular identifiers. Between roughly 1 and 11 million T cells gave rise to around 500,000 cDNA molecules. MiXCR, run by TCRdb on the PCR reads, gives a single entry per CDR3 protein. The profile shows about half a million distinct CDR3 sequences, around 31% of them singletons. V gave up 6 bases and J gave up 7 bases; unmatched junction bases: 8. This CDR3 spans 14 amino acids. This clonotype turned up a few times. The antigen is unknown. The J gene is TRBJ2-5, the V gene TRBV12-3 or TRBV12-4; the match to TRBD1 covers 10 bases. The TCR was taken from a girl aged 2-17 years with multiple sclerosis. The specimen was blood. CDR3 sequence: CASSLIRQGATQYF. The CDR3 DNA sequence: TGTGCCAGCAGCCTAATACGACAGGGGGCGACCCAGTACTTC.